Listed below are T cell receptor beta chains from one sample, sequenced in a study of blood T cell repertoires in COVID-19. Libraries were prepared by immunoSEQ multiplex PCR; TCRdb keeps only in-frame clonotypes and omits some of them. This table has about 270,000 clones, 91% appearing once. Sequenced sample: PBMCs or T cells enriched from blood (not recorded which). The receptors come from a man between 35 and 55 years old who had been exposed to COVID-19. Each CDR3 is given with its conserved first and last residue. A D gene is named only where the DNA matches it firmly. Not every row has a clone size; where given, it reads once, few, many or a size class.

clone size	V gene	D gene	CDR3 length	J gene	CDR3 protein	CDR3 DNA
.	TRBV28	.	12	TRBJ2-7	CASTGRAWEQYF	TGTGCCAGCACCGGCAGGGCCTGGGAGCAGTACTTC
.	TRBV19	TRBD2	15	TRBJ2-1	CASSGSGRATNEQFF	TGTGCCAGTAGTGGTAGCGGGAGGGCTACTAATGAGCAGTTCTTC
.	TRBV28	TRBD2	15	TRBJ2-2	CASTATSGSSGELFF	TGTGCCAGCACCGCGACTAGCGGGAGTTCCGGGGAGCTGTTTTTT
.	TRBV6-5	.	13	TRBJ1-4	CASSSLFFEKLFF	TGTGCCAGCAGTTCCCTCTTCTTTGAAAAACTGTTTTTT
.	TRBV2	TRBD2	13	TRBJ2-2	CASRGAGAGELFF	TGTGCCAGCAGGGGAGCGGGGGCCGGGGAGCTGTTTTTT
.	TRBV4-1	TRBD1	12	TRBJ1-1	CASSGQGDEAFF	TGCGCCAGCAGCGGACAGGGGGATGAAGCTTTCTTT
.	TRBV15	.	15	TRBJ2-1	CATSRGLEGPNEQFF	TGTGCCACCAGCAGAGGACTAGAGGGTCCCAATGAGCAGTTCTTC
once	TRBV5-5	TRBD2	17	TRBJ2-5	CASSFPTSGGEQETQYF	TGTGCCAGCAGCTTTCCGACTAGCGGGGGGGAACAAGAGACCCAGTACTTC
.	TRBV19	TRBD1	14	TRBJ2-1	CASSPRQGVHEQFF	TGTGCCAGTAGTCCTAGACAGGGGGTACATGAGCAGTTCTTC
.	TRBV10-3	TRBD2	13	TRBJ2-7	CAIGTSGSYEQYF	TGTGCCATCGGAACTAGCGGGAGTTACGAGCAGTACTTC
.	TRBV6-6	TRBD1	15	TRBJ2-7	CASSGARDRPYEQYF	TGTGCCAGCAGTGGCGCCCGGGACAGACCCTACGAGCAGTACTTC
.	TRBV4-1	TRBD1	14	TRBJ2-5	CASSLQGAGETQYF	TGCGCCAGCAGCCTTCAGGGGGCAGGGGAGACCCAGTACTTC
.	TRBV7-5	.	14	TRBJ2-7	CVRSLQRYAYEQYF	TGTGTCAGAAGCTTACAACGGTATGCCTACGAGCAGTACTTC
.	TRBV5-4	TRBD2	17	TRBJ2-5	CASSTGLAGVSFVTQYF	TGTGCCAGCAGCACGGGACTAGCGGGAGTTTCGTTTGTGACCCAGTACTTC
once	TRBV12-5	.	13	TRBJ2-1	CASGLVTGNEQFF	TGTGCTAGTGGTTTGGTCACGGGGAATGAGCAGTTCTTC
.	TRBV5-1	TRBD1	12	TRBJ1-1	CASSLDREEAFF	TGCGCCAGCAGTCTCGACAGGGAGGAAGCTTTCTTT
.	TRBV5-1	TRBD1	17	TRBJ1-3	CASSSMIPGQGGNTIYF	TGCGCCAGCAGCTCAATGATTCCGGGACAGGGAGGAAACACCATATATTTT
.	TRBV7-7	TRBD1	15	TRBJ2-2	CASSFGTGNTGELFF	TGTGCCAGCAGCTTCGGGACAGGGAACACCGGGGAGCTGTTTTTT
.	TRBV10-2	TRBD1	13	TRBJ2-7	CASSSGTGVEQYF	TGCGCCAGCAGTTCCGGGACAGGGGTCGAGCAGTACTTC
.	TRBV10-2	.	13	TRBJ1-5	CATQMEVGQPQHF	TGCGCCACTCAAATGGAGGTGGGACAGCCCCAGCATTTT
once	TRBV7-2	.	17	TRBJ2-2	CASSLPPGGMNTGELFF	TGTGCCAGCAGCTTACCTCCTGGCGGAATGAACACCGGGGAGCTGTTTTTT
.	TRBV11-2	.	13	TRBJ2-7	CASSLGSWYEQYF	TGTGCCAGCAGCTTAGGGAGCTGGTACGAGCAGTACTTC
.	TRBV7-2	.	18	TRBJ1-3	CASSLAYGGGSSGNTIYF	TGTGCCAGCAGCTTAGCGTATGGAGGAGGTAGCTCTGGAAACACCATATATTTT
.	TRBV3-1/TRBV3-2	.	14	TRBJ2-7	CASSQENRAYEQYF	TGTGCCAGCAGCCAAGAGAACAGAGCCTACGAGCAGTACTTC
.	TRBV28	TRBD1	15	TRBJ2-3	CASSLVGQGGDTQYF	TGTGCCAGCAGTTTAGTGGGACAGGGAGGGGATACGCAGTATTTT
.	TRBV18	.	11	TRBJ2-7	CASSQGYEQYF	TGTGCCAGCTCACAGGGGTACGAGCAGTACTTC
few	TRBV9	.	11	TRBJ1-4	CASGGSGELFF	TGTGCCAGCGGGGGGTCCGGCGAACTGTTTTTT
.	TRBV15	TRBD2	17	TRBJ2-2	CATSRPGSSGISGELFF	TGTGCCACCAGCCGACCAGGATCTAGCGGGATCTCCGGGGAGCTGTTTTTT
.	TRBV21-1	.	16	TRBJ1-5	CASSARDGTEDQPQHF	TGTGCCAGCAGCGCCCGAGACGGGACAGAAGATCAGCCCCAGCATTTT
.	TRBV5-6	TRBD1	15	TRBJ1-5	CASSFGQGAHQPQHF	TGTGCCAGCAGCTTTGGACAGGGGGCTCATCAGCCCCAGCATTTT
.	TRBV19	.	15	TRBJ1-5	CASSIGEVSHQPQHF	TGTGCCAGTAGTATTGGTGAAGTCAGTCATCAGCCCCAGCATTTT
.	TRBV7-3	.	15	TRBJ1-2	CASSLNPSSGYGYTF	TGTGCCAGCAGCTTAAATCCTTCCAGCGGCTATGGCTACACCTTC
.	TRBV7-9	.	15	TRBJ2-7	CASSSGQEPPYEQYF	TGTGCCAGCAGCTCCGGACAAGAACCCCCCTACGAGCAGTACTTC
.	TRBV5-4	TRBD1	16	TRBJ2-2	CASSLGTGTPTGELFF	TGTGCCAGCAGCCTAGGGACAGGGACCCCCACCGGGGAGCTGTTTTTT
.	TRBV29-1	TRBD2	16	TRBJ2-1	CSVEGLAGRSYNEQFF	TGCAGCGTGGAGGGACTAGCGGGGAGGTCTTACAATGAGCAGTTCTTC
.	TRBV6-1	.	13	TRBJ1-1	CASSDNRDAEAFF	TGTGCCAGCAGTGACAACAGGGACGCTGAAGCTTTCTTT
once	TRBV7-9	TRBD2	13	TRBJ2-1	CASVNRREHEQFF	TGTGCCAGCGTTAACAGGCGGGAGCATGAGCAGTTCTTC
.	TRBV28	.	15	TRBJ1-5	CATATTGSISRPQHF	TGTGCCACCGCAACCACAGGGTCGATTAGCAGGCCCCAGCATTTT
.	TRBV5-4	.	12	TRBJ1-1	CASSLSQGEAFF	TGTGCCAGCAGCTTGAGCCAGGGAGAAGCTTTCTTT
.	TRBV7-3	TRBD1	15	TRBJ2-1	CASSSRDRGYNEQFF	TGTGCCAGCAGCTCAAGGGACAGGGGGTACAATGAGCAGTTCTTC
.	TRBV28	.	15	TRBJ1-2	CASGDPFGSNYGYTF	TGTGCCAGCGGAGACCCTTTTGGGAGTAACTATGGCTACACCTTC
.	TRBV7-8	.	15	TRBJ1-5	CASSLALTGNQPQHF	TGTGCCAGCAGCTTAGCGCTAACGGGCAATCAGCCCCAGCATTTT
.	TRBV28	TRBD1	14	TRBJ1-1	CASSPTGRWTEAFF	TGTGCCAGCAGTCCGACAGGGCGATGGACTGAAGCTTTCTTT
.	TRBV11-2	.	15	TRBJ2-5	CASSPLWDIQETQYF	TGTGCCAGCAGTCCGCTTTGGGACATCCAAGAGACCCAGTACTTC
.	TRBV11-2	TRBD1	15	TRBJ1-4	CASSPWDRGSEKLFF	TGTGCCAGCAGCCCCTGGGACAGGGGGTCTGAAAAACTGTTTTTT
.	TRBV7-2	.	13	TRBJ2-5	CASSLRGPRTQYF	TGTGCCAGCAGCCTCAGGGGCCCGAGGACCCAGTACTTC
.	TRBV5-4	.	12	TRBJ2-3	CASSLSTDTQYF	TGTGCCAGCAGCCTTAGCACAGATACGCAGTATTTT
.	TRBV14	TRBD2	18	TRBJ2-1	CASSQPRGTSGYYNEQFF	TGTGCCAGCAGCCAGCCCCGCGGGACTAGCGGGTATTACAATGAGCAGTTCTTC
once	TRBV28	.	16	TRBJ2-7	CASSLSFRQSIYEQYF	TGTGCCAGCAGTTTATCCTTCCGACAGTCTATCTACGAGCAGTACTTC
.	TRBV28	.	16	TRBJ2-1	CASSSPGGGEGNEQFF	TGTGCCAGCAGTTCTCCAGGAGGGGGCGAAGGTAATGAGCAGTTCTTC
.	TRBV12-3/TRBV12-4	.	13	TRBJ1-2	CASTLTVGYGYTF	TGTGCCAGCACCCTGACAGTTGGATATGGCTACACCTTC
.	TRBV6-5	TRBD1	14	TRBJ1-6	CASRPGQGVSPLHF	TGTGCCAGCAGACCCGGACAGGGAGTTTCACCCCTCCACTTT
.	TRBV11-2	TRBD2	15	TRBJ2-7	CASSHYSGRAHEQYF	TGTGCCAGCAGCCACTATAGCGGGAGGGCTCACGAGCAGTACTTC
.	TRBV24-1	TRBD2	18	TRBJ2-3	CATSEPTSGRALKDTQYF	TGTGCCACCAGTGAACCGACTAGCGGGAGGGCCCTCAAAGATACGCAGTATTTT
.	TRBV5-1	.	15	TRBJ2-2	CASRVQASNTGELFF	TGCGCCAGCAGGGTACAGGCCTCGAACACCGGGGAGCTGTTTTTT
.	TRBV7-2	TRBD1	15	TRBJ1-1	CASSSYFRTGSTAFF	TGTGCCAGCAGCTCCTACTTCCGGACAGGGAGTACAGCTTTCTTT
.	TRBV16	.	15	TRBJ1-5	CASSHHTRPGGAQHF	TGTGCCAGCAGCCATCACACTCGACCCGGGGGGGCCCAGCATTTT